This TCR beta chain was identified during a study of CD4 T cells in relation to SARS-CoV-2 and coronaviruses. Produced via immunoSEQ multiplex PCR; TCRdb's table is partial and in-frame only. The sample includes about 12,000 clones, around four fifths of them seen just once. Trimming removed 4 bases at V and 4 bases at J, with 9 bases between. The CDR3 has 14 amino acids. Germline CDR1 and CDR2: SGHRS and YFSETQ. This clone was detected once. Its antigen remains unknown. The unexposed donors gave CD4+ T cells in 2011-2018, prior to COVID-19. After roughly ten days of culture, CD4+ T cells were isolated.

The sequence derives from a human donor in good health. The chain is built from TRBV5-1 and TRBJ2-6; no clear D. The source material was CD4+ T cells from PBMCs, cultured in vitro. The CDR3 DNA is TGCGCCAGCAGCCAAACGCCAGGGGCCAACGTCCTGACTTTC. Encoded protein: CASSQTPGANVLTF. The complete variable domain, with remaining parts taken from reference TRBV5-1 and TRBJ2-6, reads KAGVTQTPRYLIKTRGQQVTLSCSPISGHRSVSWYQQTPGQGLQFLFEYFSETQRNKGNFPGRFSGRQFSNSRSEMNVSTLELGDSALYLCASSQTPGANVLTFGAGSRLTVL.